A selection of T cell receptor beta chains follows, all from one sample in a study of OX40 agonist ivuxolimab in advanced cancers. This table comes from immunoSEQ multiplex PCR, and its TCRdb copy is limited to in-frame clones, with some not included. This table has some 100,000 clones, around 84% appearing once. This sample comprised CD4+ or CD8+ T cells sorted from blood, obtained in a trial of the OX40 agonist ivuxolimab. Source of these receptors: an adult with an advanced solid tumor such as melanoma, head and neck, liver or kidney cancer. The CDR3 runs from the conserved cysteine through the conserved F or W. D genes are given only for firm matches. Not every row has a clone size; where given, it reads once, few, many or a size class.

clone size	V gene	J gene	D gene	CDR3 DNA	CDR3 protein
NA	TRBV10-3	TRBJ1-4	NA	TGTGCCATCAGTGAGAGGTCAGGTGCAACTAATGAAAAACTGTTTTTT	CAISERSGATNEKLFF
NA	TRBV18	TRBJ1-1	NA	TGTGCCAGCCCACTCAGGGATTCTCCTGAAGCTTTCTTT	CASPLRDSPEAFF
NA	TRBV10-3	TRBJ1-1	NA	TGTGCCATCAGTGAGTCAAGGGGCGAAACTGAAGCTTTCTTT	CAISESRGETEAFF
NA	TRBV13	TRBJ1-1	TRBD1	TGTGCCAGCAGCGCTTGGACAGGGGTTTCCACTGAAGCTTTCTTT	CASSAWTGVSTEAFF
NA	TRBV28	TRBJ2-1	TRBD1	TGTGCCAGCAACCCGGGACAGGGAATCTTCGAGCAGTTCTTC	CASNPGQGIFEQFF
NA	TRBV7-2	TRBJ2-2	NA	TGTGCCAGCAGCTTAAGCGGGGAGCTGTTTTTT	CASSLSGELFF
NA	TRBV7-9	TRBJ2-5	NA	TGTGCCAGCAGCTTCGCGGGGCAAGAGACCCAGTACTTC	CASSFAGQETQYF
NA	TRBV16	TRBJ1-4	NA	TGTGCCAGCAGCCAAAGGCAGGGAGATGAAAAACTGTTTTTT	CASSQRQGDEKLFF
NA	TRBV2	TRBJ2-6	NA	TGTGCCAGCAGTGGGACGAGGTCTGGGGCCAACGTCCTGACTTTC	CASSGTRSGANVLTF
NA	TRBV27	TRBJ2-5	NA	TGTGCCAGCAGCCTGACGCCTTTTTACAGGGTTGAGACCCAGTACTTC	CASSLTPFYRVETQYF
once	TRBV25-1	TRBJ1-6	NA	TGTGCCAGCAGTGAATTGGGACAAAGCTCCTATAATTCACCCCTCCACTTT	CASSELGQSSYNSPLHF
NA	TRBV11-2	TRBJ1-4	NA	TGTGCCAGCAGCCTTCTGGGAAAGAAAGGGAATGAAAAACTGTTTTTT	CASSLLGKKGNEKLFF
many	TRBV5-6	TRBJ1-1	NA	TGTGCCAGCAGCTTGGTCGGCGGGATGAACACTGAAGCTTTCTTT	CASSLVGGMNTEAFF
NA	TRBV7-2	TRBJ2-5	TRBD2	TGTGCCAGCAGCTACGCCTCCGGGACTAGGAGCCAAGAGACCCAGTACTTC	CASSYASGTRSQETQYF
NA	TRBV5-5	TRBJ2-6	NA	TGTGCCAGCAGCTTGGCAGGGGCTGGGGCCAACGTCCTGACTTTC	CASSLAGAGANVLTF
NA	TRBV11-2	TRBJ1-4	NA	TGTGCCAGCAGCTTGAGGACACAGGAAAAACTGTTTTTT	CASSLRTQEKLFF
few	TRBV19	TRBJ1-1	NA	TGTGCCACCGACGCCGGGTATGAAGCTTTCTTT	CATDAGYEAFF
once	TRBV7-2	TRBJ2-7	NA	TGTGCCAGCAGCTCCGTCTCGACAGGCTCCTACGAGCAGTACTTC	CASSSVSTGSYEQYF
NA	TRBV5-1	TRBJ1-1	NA	TGCGCCAGCAGCTTAAGTGATGGGAACACTGAAGCTTTCTTT	CASSLSDGNTEAFF
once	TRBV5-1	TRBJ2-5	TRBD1	TGCGCCAGCAGCCTTGCCGGGACAGGGACCCAAGAGACCCAGTACTTC	CASSLAGTGTQETQYF
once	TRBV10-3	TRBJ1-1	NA	TGTGCCATCAGTGCTACAGGCGGTGGGACTGAAGCTTTCTTT	CAISATGGGTEAFF
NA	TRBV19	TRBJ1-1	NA	TGTGCCAGTAGTGGGGACCTTGGGCGAGCTTTCTTT	CASSGDLGRAFF
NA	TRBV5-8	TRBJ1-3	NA	TGTGCCAGCAGCTTGAGTGGGGGAGAACCTGGAAACACCATATATTTT	CASSLSGGEPGNTIYF
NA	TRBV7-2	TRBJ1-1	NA	TGTGCCAGCAGCCGTCAGGGACTATCTGAAGCTTTCTTT	CASSRQGLSEAFF
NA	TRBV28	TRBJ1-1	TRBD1	TGTGCCAGCAGTTCCACCTCGACAGGGGAGTTCACTGAAGCTTTCTTT	CASSSTSTGEFTEAFF
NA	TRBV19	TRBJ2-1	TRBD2	TGTGCCAGTAGTATGGGACTAGCGGGGGGGCCCTGGAATGAGCAGTTCTTC	CASSMGLAGGPWNEQFF
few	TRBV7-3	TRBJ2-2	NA	TGTGCCAGCAGCTTAGAGGGCACCGGGGAGCTGTTTTTT	CASSLEGTGELFF
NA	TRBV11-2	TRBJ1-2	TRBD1	TGTGCCAGCAGACACACCAGGGGGCCCTATGGCTACACCTTC	CASRHTRGPYGYTF
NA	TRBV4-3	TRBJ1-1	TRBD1	TGCGCCAGCAGCCCCGGGACAGGGGAAACTGAAGCTTTCTTT	CASSPGTGETEAFF
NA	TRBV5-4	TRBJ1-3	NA	TGTGCCAGCAGCTCCGGGACGTCGGGCGGAAACACCATATATTTT	CASSSGTSGGNTIYF
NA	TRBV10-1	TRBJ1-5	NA	TGCGCCAGCAGTGAGTCTAGGAACGATCAGCCCCAGCATTTT	CASSESRNDQPQHF
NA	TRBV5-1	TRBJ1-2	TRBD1	TGCGCCAGCAGCCAGGGACAGGGGGCTTTCTATGGCTACACCTTC	CASSQGQGAFYGYTF
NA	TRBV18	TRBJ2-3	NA	TGTGCCAGCTCAGGATTAGGACACCAGGGGACAGATACGCAGTATTTT	CASSGLGHQGTDTQYF
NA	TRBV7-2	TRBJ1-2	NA	TGTGCCAGCGGCCGGCGGGGGGAGGATGGCTACACCTTC	CASGRRGEDGYTF
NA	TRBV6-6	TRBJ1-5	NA	TGTGCCAGCAGTCAACATGGCAATCAGCCCCAGCATTTT	CASSQHGNQPQHF
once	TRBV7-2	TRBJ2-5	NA	TGTGCCAGCAGCTTATCGCTCGGGGTGTGGGAGACCCAGTACTTC	CASSLSLGVWETQYF
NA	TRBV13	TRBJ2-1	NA	TGTGCCAGCAGGACCCAGGGGGGGAAATCCTACAATGAGCAGTTCTTC	CASRTQGGKSYNEQFF
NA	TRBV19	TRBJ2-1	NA	TGTGCCAGCCAATCGGACACGTACAATGAGCAGTTCTTC	CASQSDTYNEQFF
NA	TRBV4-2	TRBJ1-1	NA	TGTGCCAGCAGCCTGTCCTTGTTTTCGAACACTGAAGCTTTCTTT	CASSLSLFSNTEAFF
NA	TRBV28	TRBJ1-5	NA	TGTGCCAGCAGTGGGGGCAACCAGCCCCAGCATTTT	CASSGGNQPQHF
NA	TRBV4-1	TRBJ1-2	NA	TGCGCCAGCAGCCAAGAGGGGGAATTTATAGGCTACACCTTC	CASSQEGEFIGYTF
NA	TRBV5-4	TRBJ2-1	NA	TGTGCCAGCAGCTTGACTCGTGTCTCCTACAATGAGCAGTTCTTC	CASSLTRVSYNEQFF
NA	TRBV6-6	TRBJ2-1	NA	TGTGCCAGCAGCCAGCAGGGTCAGGGTACCTACAATGAGCAGTTCTTC	CASSQQGQGTYNEQFF